This T cell receptor (beta chain) emerged from a study of OX40 agonist ivuxolimab in advanced cancers. Study at large: The group had a mean age of around 60 years, ranged from about 23 to 85, and was 82.7% male.

This CDR3 has 16 residues. Looked up from germline, CDR1 is SGDLS and CDR2 is YYNGEE. With V trimmed by 0 bases and J by 6 bases, 10 bases remained unmatched. Measured with immunoSEQ multiplex PCR; TCRdb has only the in-frame clones, and not every one. The table shows about 94,000 clones, with 80% to 90% occurring only once. General study points: Some nonresponders additionally presented with little normalized T-cell clonal expansion.

This clone was found a few times. Its antigen is not known. The rearrangement links TRBV9 to TRBJ1-1; 8 bases align to TRBD1. The sample consisted of CD4+ or CD8+ T cells sorted from blood, taken in a trial of the OX40 agonist ivuxolimab. This TCR was sampled from an adult with an advanced solid tumor such as melanoma, head and neck, liver or kidney cancer. The CDR3 reads CASSVVTGGNGAEAFF. The CDR3 DNA is TGTGCCAGCAGCGTAGTAACAGGGGGGAATGGGGCTGAAGCTTTCTTT.